Presented here are 19 T cell receptor beta chains from one specimen sequenced in a study of T cell clonality in common variable immunodeficiency. Points from the study as a whole: Reportedly, TCR beta sequences from common variable immunodeficiency showed fewer deletions and N-nucleotide insertions.

Here immunoSEQ multiplex PCR was the method, and the copy in TCRdb shows in-frame clones only, minus some. The data show roughly 30,000 clones, with none appearing a single time. What these receptors recognize is not known. Sequenced sample: peripheral blood mononuclear cells. These receptor sequences come from a human donor with common variable immunodeficiency.

In regard to this clone: The CDR3 end is not reached by the read, which stops 3 residues before it; the germline J gene fills it in. This sequence joins TRBV7-6 and TRBJ2-7; D may be TRBD1 or TRBD2 (5 bases each). The germline CDR1 and CDR2 sequences are SGHVS and FNYEAQ. This CDR3 region has 14 residues. Trimming removed 1 base at V and 6 bases at J, with 13 bases between. The CDR3 here is CASSLGRGVAEQYF. Incomplete CDR3 DNA: TGTGCCAGCAGCTTAGGGCGAGGGGTGGCCGAG.

This clone was seen a few times. The read finishes 3 residues shy of the CDR3 end, and the germline J gene is used to complete it. The chain has TRBV5-1 and TRBJ2-3, with D unresolved. Per germline, CDR1 SGHRS and CDR2 YFSETQ. Trimming removed 3 bases from V and 0 bases from J, with 11 bases in between. This CDR3 region has 15 residues. The CDR3 DNA, read in part, is TGCGCCAGCAGCTCAACAATGCATAGCACAGATACG. This codes for CASSSTMHSTDT. The entire CDR3 protein is CASSSTMHSTDTQYF.

This clone was found a few times. The read gets to within 3 residues of the CDR3 end, and the germline J gene fills in the rest. The genes are TRBV7-9 and TRBJ2-7, with a possible D match to TRBD1 (5 bases). The length of the CDR3 is 14 residues. V lost 1 base and J 1 base, leaving 8 bases between the germline ends. The germline CDR1 and CDR2 sequences are SEHNR and FQNEAQ (reference sequence). The CDR3 bases that were read are TGTGCCAGCAGCTTAGGGGCAGGGTCCTACGAG. It is translated as CASSLGAGSYE. The CDR3 as a whole reads CASSLGAGSYEQYF.

This clone was found a few times. The CDR3 goes on 3 residues after the read ends, and that part is filled in from the germline J gene. The chain couples TRBV30 to TRBJ1-5; possible D gene TRBD1, 5 bases. This CDR3 comprises 14 residues. Trimming stripped 2 bases from V and 4 bases from J, with 12 bases between. Germline V gene data show CDR1 as GTSNPN and CDR2 as SVGIG (reference sequence). This CDR3 is CAWSRQSGNQPQHF. The part of the CDR3 DNA that was read is TGTGCCTGGAGTCGGCAATCAGGGAATCAGCCC.

There are many counts of this clone. The covered CDR3 bases are TGTGCCAGCAGCTTATGGCGGGAAGATACG. Its protein is CASSLWREDT. The CDR3 as a whole reads CASSLWREDTQYF. The chain employs TRBV7-2 and TRBJ2-3, with D perhaps TRBD2 (6 bases). The CDR3 is cut off 3 residues early in the read; its end comes from the germline J gene. V was pared by 2 bases and J by 5 bases, with 8 bases between. The CDR3 length is 13 residues. CDR1 and CDR2 (germline): SGHTA, FQGNSA.

About this clone: Read data end 3 residues before the CDR3 end; the end is taken from the germline J gene. The V gene is TRBV30, the J gene TRBJ1-2, with TRBD1 as a possible D gene (5 bases). The V gene lost 4 bases and the J gene lost 3 bases, with 15 bases spanning the gap. The germline V gene encodes CDR1 GTSNPN and CDR2 SVGIG (reference sequence). The CDR3 loop spans 14 amino acids. CDR3: CAWTPGPGYYGYTF. CDR3 DNA (partial): TGTGCCTGGACCCCAGGTCCAGGGTACTATGGC.

The sample holds a few counts of this clone. The read comes to an end 3 residues before the CDR3 does, leaving the germline J gene to fill in the end. This chain connects TRBV29-1 to TRBJ2-1, with D possibly being TRBD2 (7 bases). Germline V gene data show CDR1 as SQVTM and CDR2 as ANQGSEA. This CDR3 region has 14 residues. V lost 6 bases and J lost 9, with 21 bases in between. The sequenced part of the CDR3 DNA is TGCAGCGTCGACCAAGGGGGGGGTACGGGTGAG. This translates into CSVDQGGGTGE. Given in full, the CDR3 is CSVDQGGGTGEQFF.

This clone was detected a few times. CDR3 sequence reads: CASSYRGAIGETQYF. The CDR3 bases that were read are TGTGCCAGCAGTTATCGGGGGGCAATCGGGGAGACC. The chain carries TRBV6-2 or TRBV6-3 and TRBJ2-5; perhaps TRBD2 as D (7 bases). Coverage ceases 3 residues before the CDR3 finishes, and the germline J gene fills in the end. There are 15 residues in the CDR3. Trimming removed 3 bases from V and 5 bases from J, with 16 bases in between. Germline V gene lookup returns CDR1 MNHEY and CDR2 SVGEGT.

This clone showed up just a few times. With the read ending 3 residues before the CDR3 end, the germline J gene is used to fill in that end. This chain joins TRBV7-2 and TRBJ1-3, with 7 bases fitting TRBD1. Per germline, CDR1 SGHTA and CDR2 FQGNSA. Unmatched junction bases numbered 3, after V lost 4 bases and J lost 0 bases. This CDR3 comprises 15 residues. The CDR3 region is CASSSYRGSGNTIYF. The part of the CDR3 DNA that was read is TGTGCCAGCAGCTCTTACAGGGGCTCTGGAAACACC.

This clone has at least ten counts. The sequence runs out 3 residues before the end of the CDR3; the remainder is reconstructed from the germline J gene. This chain uses TRBV6-2 or TRBV6-3 with TRBJ1-2; tentative D call: TRBD1 (6 bases). Germline lookup yields CDR1 MNHEY and CDR2 SVGEGT. V gave up 5 bases and J gave up 7 bases, with 14 bases separating them. The CDR3 is 13 residues long. The CDR3 region is CASSDWGLSGYTF. The DNA read from the CDR3 is TGTGCCAGCAGTGACTGGGGGCTCAGTGGC.

This clone was found many times. Read data end 3 residues before the CDR3 end; the end is taken from the germline J gene. This rearrangement joins TRBV19 to TRBJ2-5; 10 bases align to TRBD2. Germline CDR1 is LNHDA and CDR2 is SQIVND (reference sequence). V dropped 4 bases and J dropped 5; count of bases not matched to a gene: 10. The CDR3 loop spans 16 amino acids. CDR3 DNA (partial): TGTGCCAGTAGTACGACGTCGGCTAGCGGGGGTGAGACC. This translates into CASSTTSASGGET. The CDR3 in full is CASSTTSASGGETQYF.

The table lists this clone with a few counts. The CDR3 end is not reached by the read, which stops 3 residues before it; the germline J gene fills it in. The chain combines TRBV18 with TRBJ2-3; D is perhaps TRBD1 (6 bases). Germline V gene lookup returns CDR1 KGHSH and CDR2 LQKENI. This CDR3 contains 15 residues. V lost 0 bases to trimming and J lost 3 bases, with 10 bases between them. CDR3 sequence: CASSPPGARTDTQYF. The sequenced part of the CDR3 DNA is TGTGCCAGCTCACCACCGGGGGCGAGAACAGATACG.

This clone was observed a few times. The read stops 3 residues short of the end of the CDR3; the missing end is completed from the germline J gene. J is TRBJ2-3 and V is TRBV7-3, with 8 positions matching TRBD2. Germline CDR1 SGHTA, CDR2 FQGTGA. J gave up 3 bases and V 0 bases, and 2 bases lay outside the gene matches. The CDR3 has 15 amino acids. The CDR3 sequence: CASSLTGGGTDTQYF. CDR3 DNA, as far as it was read: TGTGCCAGCAGCTTAACCGGCGGGGGGACAGATACG.

This clone was seen many times. Read sequence stops 3 residues before the CDR3 end, and the germline J gene provides the missing end. Within the sample, other DNA sequences also encode this same CDR3. The rearrangement joins TRBV7-3 to TRBJ2-1; 15 bases are a match to TRBD2. The V gene end was trimmed by 5 bases and the J gene end by 4 bases; junction bases not matched to a gene: 3. Germline CDR1 reads SGHTA; CDR2 reads FQGTGA. CDR3 length: 16 amino acids. CDR3 DNA, as far as it was read: TGTGCCAGCAGCCTGGGGACTAGCGGGGGGTACAATGAG. Its translation is CASSLGTSGGYNE. From start to end, the CDR3 is CASSLGTSGGYNEQFF.

There are a few counts of this clone. Sequencing ends 3 residues short of the CDR3 end; the germline J gene provides the rest. This chain joins TRBV18 and TRBJ2-7, with 7 bases matching TRBD1. Germline V CDR1 and CDR2: KGHSH, LQKENI. The CDR3 is 13 residues long. V dropped 2 bases and J dropped 6; count of bases not matched to a gene: 4. CDR3 sequence reads: CASSPITGVEQYF. The sequenced part of the CDR3 DNA is TGTGCCAGCTCACCAATAACAGGGGTCGAG.

The sample holds a few counts of this clone. The CDR3 end falls 3 residues outside the read, so it is completed with the germline J gene. The chain carries TRBV30 and TRBJ1-5; D unresolved. V was clipped by 5 bases and J by 0 bases, with 14 bases between them. In germline, CDR1 is GTSNPN, CDR2 SVGIG (reference sequence). The CDR3 has 15 amino acids. CDR3 DNA, as far as it was read: TGTGCCTGGGTCCCCTCGGGTATTAGCAATCAGCCC. It translates to CAWVPSGISNQP. The complete CDR3 sequence is CAWVPSGISNQPQHF.

This clone has at least ten counts. The read ends 3 residues shy of where the CDR3 ends; the end is completed using the germline J gene. The chain carries TRBV7-9 and TRBJ1-1, with TRBD1 identical over 7 bases. Trimming removed 5 bases from V and 5 bases from J; junction bases left unmatched: 11. The CDR3 extends over 15 amino acids. Germline assignment: CDR1 SEHNR and CDR2 FQNEAQ (reference sequence). The CDR3 spells CASSLNRGVYTEAFF. The sequenced part of the CDR3 DNA is TGTGCCAGCAGCCTTAACAGGGGCGTATATACTGAA. The variable domain in full, with the rest retrieved from reference TRBV7-9 and TRBJ1-1, is DTGVSQNPRHKITKRGQNVTFRCDPISEHNRLYWYRQTLGQGPEFLTYFQNEAQLEKSRLLSDRFSAERPKGSFSTLEIQRTEQGDSAMYLCASSLNRGVYTEAFFGQGTRLTVV.

This clone was detected only a few times. Read sequence stops 3 residues before the CDR3 end, and the germline J gene provides the missing end. The rearrangement uses TRBV2 and TRBJ2-3; D gene uncertain. In germline, CDR1 is SNHLY, CDR2 FYNNEI. The CDR3 length is 13 residues. Trimming took 8 bases from V and 6 from J, leaving 15 bases between them. The CDR3 reads CASLNAFGDTQYF. CDR3 DNA, as far as it was read: TGTGCCAGCTTAAACGCCTTCGGGGATACG.

This clone was picked up many times. Read data end 3 residues before the CDR3 end; the end is taken from the germline J gene. The genes are TRBV5-1 and TRBJ2-4; weak D call: TRBD1 (5 bases). The V gene's germline CDR1 is SGHRS and CDR2 YFSETQ. V gave up 2 bases and J gave up 2 bases, with 14 bases separating them. The CDR3 runs 16 residues. The CDR3 loop reads CASSLQIDSSKNIQYF. CDR3 bases read: TGCGCCAGCAGCTTACAAATAGACAGCTCCAAAAACATT.